Below, 18 T cell receptor beta chains from the same sample are listed, as sequenced in a study of T cell responses to AZD1222 COVID-19 vaccine. TCRdb's copy holds only in-frame clones and misses some; the assay was immunoSEQ multiplex PCR. Of 150,000 or so clones in the sample, 87% were seen once. Material: peripheral blood, obtained 28 days after the second AZD1222 dose. These receptors all come from an adult who received the AZD1222 COVID-19 vaccine.

This chain uses TRBV27 with TRBJ2-2, with a possible D match to TRBD2 (5 bases). Germline loops: CDR1 MNHEY, CDR2 SMNVEV (reference sequence). The CDR3 is made up of 13 amino acids. Trimming took off 5 bases at V and 7 bases at J, with 11 bases between the two ends. In nucleotides, the CDR3 is TGTGCCAGCAGTCCCACGGGGATCGGGGAGCTGTTTTTT. Translated: CASSPTGIGELFF.

The gene calls are TRBV5-1 and TRBJ2-1, with TRBD1 matching over 9 bases. CDR3 length equals 13 residues. The junction had 5 bases not matched to a gene; V was cut back by 5 bases and J by 8 bases. The V gene's germline CDR1 is SGHRS and CDR2 YFSETQ. As DNA, the CDR3 is TGCGCCAGCAGGACAGGGGGTAACGATGAGCAGTTCTTC. Translated, it gives CASRTGGNDEQFF.

The gene calls are TRBV19 and TRBJ2-6; no definite D call. The V gene's germline CDR1 is LNHDA and CDR2 SQIVND (reference sequence). Trimming pared 4 bases from V and 0 bases from J, leaving 1 base between. CDR3 length equals 13 residues. Here the CDR3 reads CASSSSGANVLTF. The DNA of the CDR3 is TGTGCCAGTAGTAGCTCTGGGGCCAACGTCCTGACTTTC.

The count of this clone is one. Distinct nucleotide sequences in the sample also encode this CDR3. V and J are TRBV15 and TRBJ1-1; no clear D. The CDR3 has 14 amino acids. Germline CDR1 is LNHNV and CDR2 is YYDKDF (reference sequence). V dropped 0 bases and J dropped 2 bases, with 7 bases sitting between them. CDR3 loop: CATSRDRVNTEAFF. In DNA, the CDR3 is TGTGCCACCAGCAGAGATAGAGTAAACACTGAAGCTTTCTTT.

This clone was found a few times. The chain has TRBV2 and TRBJ2-7; 8 bases line up with TRBD2. The trim removed 5 bases at V and 6 bases at J, leaving 6 bases unmatched. Germline V gene data show CDR1 as SNHLY and CDR2 as FYNNEI. The CDR3 length is 13 residues. The CDR3 loop reads CASSLTSEGEQYF. The CDR3 nucleotides read TGTGCCAGCAGTCTGACTAGCGAAGGCGAGCAGTACTTC.

The rearrangement joins TRBV5-4 to TRBJ2-3; D unclear. The V gene's germline CDR1 is SGHNT and CDR2 YYREEE (reference sequence). The V end lost 2 bases, the J end lost 0 bases, and 4 bases lay between the germline ends. The CDR3 runs 13 residues. The CDR3, as DNA: TGTGCCAGCAGCTTCGACAGCACAGATACGCAGTATTTT. The encoded protein is CASSFDSTDTQYF.

CDR3 in DNA: TGTGCCAGCAGCTCCGACAGGGTGCTTTACGAGCAGTACTTC. Translation gives CASSSDRVLYEQYF. This chain links TRBV5-6 with TRBJ2-7, with 7 bases aligning to TRBD1. The CDR3 sequence is 14 residues long. V lost 3 bases and J lost 4; bases outside the gene matches: 7. Germline V gene sequence: CDR1 SGHDT, CDR2 YYEEEE. The full variable domain, rest sourced from reference TRBV5-6 and TRBJ2-7, is DAGVTQSPTHLIKTRGQQVTLRCSPKSGHDTVSWYQQALGQGPQFIFQYYEEEERQRGNFPDRFSGHQFPNYSSELNVNALLLGDSALYLCASSSDRVLYEQYFGPGTRLTVT.

The chain couples TRBV24-1 to TRBJ1-1, with 8 nucleotides matching TRBD1. The V and J ends lost 7 bases and 4 bases, in that order; junction bases with no gene match: 4. Germline V gives CDR1 KGHDR, CDR2 SFDVKD. This CDR3 spans 13 amino acids. The DNA for the CDR3 is TGTGCCACCAGCAGGGGGCTGGGCACTGAAGCTTTCTTT. It yields the protein CATSRGLGTEAFF.

The chain links TRBV30 to TRBJ1-2; 9 bases fit TRBD1. Germline V gene lookup returns CDR1 GTSNPN and CDR2 SVGIG (reference sequence). V was clipped by 0 bases and J by 8 bases; unmatched bases: 4. The CDR3 runs 13 residues. CDR3: CAWSVTGTGGYTF. CDR3 in DNA: TGTGCCTGGAGTGTGACCGGGACAGGGGGCTACACCTTC.

This sequence joins TRBV7-3 and TRBJ1-1; no clear D gene. Trimming shortened V by 5 bases and J by 10 bases, and 20 bases separated the two germline ends. Germline assignment: CDR1 SGHTA and CDR2 FQGTGA. The CDR3 loop spans 14 amino acids. CDR3 loop: CASSHGPPAGRAFF. Written as DNA, the CDR3 is TGTGCCAGCAGCCACGGACCGCCCGCGGGAAGAGCTTTCTTT. Drawing the rest from reference TRBV7-3 and TRBJ1-1, the complete variable domain is GAGVSQTPSNKVTEKGKYVELRCDPISGHTALYWYRQSLGQGPEFLIYFQGTGAADDSGLPNDRFFAVRPEGSVSTLKIQRTERGDSAVYLCASSHGPPAGRAFFGQGTRLTVV.

For the CDR3, the DNA is TGTGCCAGCAGTTTATACAGGGGCGGGTCTGCTGAAGCTTTCTTT. Translation: CASSLYRGGSAEAFF. This sequence joins TRBV28 and TRBJ1-1; 7 nucleotides match TRBD1. The V segment lost 1 base and the J segment 6 bases; nucleotides outside the gene matches: 8. The CDR3 sequence is 15 residues long. Germline assignment: CDR1 MDHEN and CDR2 SYDVKM.

This clone has just a few counts. The chain is built from TRBV11-3 and TRBJ2-3; 7 bases align to TRBD2. The length of the CDR3 is 13 residues. The germline gives CDR1 SGHNT, CDR2 YENEEA. The V segment lost 5 bases and the J segment 3 bases; nucleotides outside the gene matches: 2. Written as DNA, the CDR3 is TGTGCCAGCAGCGAACTAGCGACAGATACGCAGTATTTT. This gives the protein CASSELATDTQYF.

This clone was seen once. J is TRBJ2-3 and V is TRBV29-1; tentative D call: TRBD1 (7 bases). The length of the CDR3 is 14 residues. V was clipped by 6 bases and J by 5 bases, with 18 bases between them. Germline V CDR1 and CDR2: SQVTM, ANQGSEA. The CDR3 nucleotides are TGCAGCGTAGGGCAGGGGGGCAAGGTAGATACGCAGTATTTT. This codes for CSVGQGGKVDTQYF.

This chain links TRBV18 with TRBJ2-5; 8 nucleotides agree with TRBD1. The trim removed 4 bases at V and 9 bases at J, leaving 7 bases unmatched. The CDR3 loop spans 13 amino acids. Germline CDR1 is KGHSH and CDR2 is LQKENI. The CDR3, as DNA: TGTGCCAGCTCACTGGGACAGGAGGCGGCCCAGTACTTC. The encoded protein is CASSLGQEAAQYF.

This chain uses TRBV15 with TRBJ1-1, with a tentative D call TRBD1 (5 bases). The germline CDR1 and CDR2 sequences are LNHNV and YYDKDF (reference sequence). This CDR3 region has 15 residues. The V end lost 0 bases, the J end lost 2 bases, and 10 bases lay between the germline ends. The CDR3 sequence is CATSRDRGVNTEAFF. The CDR3 DNA reads TGTGCCACCAGCAGAGATCGGGGGGTAAACACTGAAGCTTTCTTT.

This chain uses TRBV5-4 with TRBJ1-2, with TRBD1 identical over 7 bases. The V gene's germline CDR1 is SGHNT and CDR2 YYREEE (reference sequence). This CDR3 contains 15 residues. Trimming took 2 bases from V and 4 from J; bases not matched to a gene: 8. CDR3 in DNA: TGTGCCAGCAGCTTCGGGACAGAATTTGGCTATGGCTACACCTTC. Translation: CASSFGTEFGYGYTF.

The gene calls are TRBV6-5 and TRBJ1-3; TRBD1 agrees at 8 bases. The V gene end was trimmed by 6 bases and the J gene end by 1 base; junction bases not matched to a gene: 5. CDR1 is MNHEY, CDR2 SVGAGI, per germline. This CDR3 is built from 15 residues. CDR3 nucleotides: TGTGCCAGCAGCGGGCAGGGGGCATCTGGAAACACCATATATTTT. Translation: CASSGQGASGNTIYF.

The V gene is TRBV7-3, the J gene TRBJ2-1; 7 bases align to TRBD2. The junction had 14 bases not matched to a gene; V was cut back by 5 bases and J by 7 bases. Germline V gives CDR1 SGHTA, CDR2 FQGTGA. The CDR3 length is 16 residues. Written as DNA, the CDR3 is TGTGCCAGCAGCCGGGGGTCGGGCGGGAGTAGAAATGAGCAGTTCTTC. This codes for CASSRGSGGSRNEQFF.